This T cell receptor beta chain was retrieved from a study of pediatric ulcerative colitis. Points from the study as a whole: Blood samples from a couple of patients yielded substantially fewer templates and were excluded from blood-rectal overlap analysis.

Worth noting for this clone: Its antigen is unknown.

V lost 2 bases to trimming and J lost 5 bases, with 6 bases between them. Germline assignment: CDR1 DFQATT and CDR2 SNEGSKA (reference sequence). This CDR3 comprises 11 residues. Profiling relied on immunoSEQ multiplex PCR, and the TCRdb table lists in-frame clones only, not all of them. The sample shows tens of thousands of clones, more than 75% of them seen only once. The J gene is TRBJ1-2, the V gene TRBV20-1; unclear D gene. The sequencing input was blood. The receptor's source is a boy aged 5 to 17 who was a control in a study of pediatric ulcerative colitis. CDR3 loop: CSARWAYGYTF. Here the CDR3 DNA reads TGCAGTGCTAGATGGGCATATGGCTACACCTTC.